The rows below give T cell receptor beta chains drawn from one sample of a study of CD8 T cells in Susac syndrome. TCRdb called the immunoSEQ multiplex PCR reads again in MiXCR, with one record for every CDR3 protein. The top ten hold 0.15% to 0.2% of the sample, which has fewer than 200,000 distinct CDR3 sequences, approximately 96% seen once. Material: CD8+ T cells from PBMCs. The receptors originated from a human donor with multiple sclerosis. CDR3s include the opening cysteine and the closing phenylalanine or tryptophan. A D gene is named only where the DNA matches it firmly. Where a row states a size, it is once, few, many or the class of an expanded clone; other rows omit it.

TRBJ2-2 | TRBV28 | . | TRBD1 | CASSQQGSTGELFF | TGTGCCAGCAGTCAACAGGGGTCCACCGGGGAGCTGTTTTTT
TRBJ2-3 | TRBV27 | . | TRBD2 | CASTPHSGRADTQYF | TGTGCCAGCACCCCCCATAGCGGGAGGGCCGATACGCAGTATTTT
TRBJ2-3 | TRBV20-1 | . | . | CSADSKRATDTQYF | TGCAGTGCTGACTCCAAGCGGGCCACAGATACGCAGTATTTT
TRBJ2-7 | TRBV20-1 | . | . | CSARDKQGTYEQYF | TGCAGTGCTAGAGATAAACAGGGTACCTACGAGCAGTACTTC
TRBJ2-1 | TRBV15 | . | . | CATSIKGRPGRPYNEQFF | TGTGCCACCAGTATCAAGGGCAGGCCCGGACGTCCCTACAATGAGCAGTTCTTC
TRBJ2-7 | TRBV29-1 | . | . | CSVFVVEAYEQYF | TGCAGCGTATTTGTGGTGGAGGCCTACGAGCAGTACTTC
TRBJ2-1 | TRBV6-1 | . | . | CASSLGSAEQFF | TGTGCCAGCAGCCTTGGGAGCGCCGAGCAGTTCTTC
TRBJ2-1 | TRBV18 | . | TRBD1 | CASSPDRAPPYNEQFF | TGTGCCAGCTCACCTGACAGGGCCCCTCCCTACAATGAGCAGTTCTTC
TRBJ1-1 | TRBV30 | . | . | CAWSVGVATNTEAFF | TGTGCCTGGAGTGTAGGGGTTGCCACGAACACTGAAGCTTTCTTT
TRBJ2-1 | TRBV2 | few | . | CASLDYNEQFF | TGTGCCAGCCTGGACTACAATGAGCAGTTCTTC
TRBJ2-1 | TRBV10-3 | . | TRBD2 | CAATSGSSYNEQFF | TGTGCCGCTACTAGCGGGAGCTCCTACAATGAGCAGTTCTTC
TRBJ2-5 | TRBV14 | once | . | CASSHFTALQETQYF | TGTGCCAGCAGCCATTTTACAGCACTTCAAGAGACCCAGTACTTC
TRBJ2-1 | TRBV24-1 | . | TRBD1 | CATSDSRTGSGEQFF | TGTGCCACCAGTGATTCCCGGACAGGGTCCGGTGAGCAGTTCTTC
TRBJ2-1 | TRBV5-6 | . | . | CASSTWLDEQFF | TGTGCCAGCAGCACCTGGTTGGATGAGCAGTTCTTC
TRBJ2-1 | TRBV11-2 | . | TRBD1 | CASSTPGTGAGNEQFF | TGTGCCAGCAGTACCCCCGGGACAGGGGCTGGCAATGAGCAGTTCTTC
TRBJ2-1 | TRBV12-3/TRBV12-4 | . | TRBD2 | CASSKCGVSGRCEQFF | TGTGCCAGCAGTAAGTGCGGTGTTAGCGGGAGATGTGAGCAGTTCTTC
TRBJ1-1 | TRBV20-1 | . | . | CSARAGNTEAFF | TGCAGTGCTAGAGCGGGGAACACTGAAGCTTTCTTT
TRBJ2-7 | TRBV28 | once | TRBD1 | CASSLYLLGQQYF | TGTGCCAGCAGTTTATACCTATTGGGACAGCAATACTTC
TRBJ2-4 | TRBV12-3/TRBV12-4 | . | . | CASRKGWGIQYF | TGTGCCAGCAGAAAGGGGTGGGGCATTCAGTACTTC
TRBJ2-1 | TRBV20-1 | . | . | CSAATGDEQFF | TGCAGTGCTGCGACAGGCGATGAGCAGTTCTTC
TRBJ2-3 | TRBV13 | . | . | CASSLPDGLDTDTQYF | TGTGCCAGCAGCTTACCCGACGGACTCGACACAGATACGCAGTATTTT
TRBJ1-2 | TRBV27 | once | . | CASSLLGYRGYTF | TGTGCCAGCAGTTTATTGGGGTACAGGGGCTACACCTTC
TRBJ2-7 | TRBV20-1 | . | TRBD2 | CSARGREDFPYEQYF | TGCAGTGCTAGAGGGCGGGAGGACTTCCCCTACGAGCAGTACTTC
TRBJ2-7 | TRBV12-3/TRBV12-4 | . | . | CASSLATGAYEQYF | TGTGCCAGCAGTTTAGCTACGGGTGCGTACGAGCAGTACTTC
TRBJ2-3 | TRBV20-1 | . | . | CSAPPRYPRVDTQYF | TGCAGTGCTCCCCCCCGGTACCCCCGTGTAGATACGCAGTATTTT
TRBJ1-5 | TRBV5-6 | . | . | CASSLFGDNNQPQHF | TGTGCCAGCAGCTTATTCGGGGATAACAATCAGCCCCAGCATTTT
TRBJ1-4 | TRBV28 | once | TRBD1 | CASSFPGQGEEKLFF | TGTGCCAGCAGTTTCCCGGGACAGGGGGAGGAAAAACTGTTTTTT
TRBJ2-7 | TRBV28 | . | . | CASFSDYEQYF | TGTGCCAGCTTTTCAGACTACGAGCAGTACTTC
TRBJ2-1 | TRBV9 | . | . | CASSVGTGTEYNEQFF | TGTGCCAGCAGCGTCGGTACCGGGACGGAATACAATGAGCAGTTCTTC
TRBJ1-5 | TRBV29-1 | . | . | CSVALGSNQPQHF | TGCAGCGTTGCTTTGGGTAGCAATCAGCCCCAGCATTTT
TRBJ1-1 | TRBV29-1 | . | . | CSVGRGTEAFF | TGCAGCGTCGGGCGGGGGACTGAAGCTTTCTTT
TRBJ2-1 | TRBV9 | . | . | CASSREGSGSSYNEQFF | TGTGCCAGCAGTCGAGAGGGGTCGGGGAGCTCCTACAATGAGCAGTTCTTC
TRBJ2-2 | TRBV7-9 | . | TRBD2 | CASSSHLAGRELFF | TGTGCCAGCAGCTCCCACCTAGCGGGACGGGAGCTGTTTTTT
TRBJ2-1 | TRBV20-1 | . | . | CSATTGPREQFF | TGCAGTGCAACGACCGGGCCAAGAGAGCAGTTCTTC
TRBJ2-3 | TRBV29-1 | . | TRBD2 | CSVHRLAGPGTDTQYF | TGCAGCGTGCACCGACTAGCGGGGCCGGGGACAGATACGCAGTATTTT
TRBJ1-2 | TRBV20-1 | . | . | CSARDPSGVNYGYTF | TGCAGTGCTAGAGATCCCTCTGGGGTAAACTATGGCTACACCTTC
TRBJ2-3 | TRBV14 | . | TRBD1 | CASSQIGTGDQGDTQYF | TGTGCCAGCAGCCAAATCGGGACAGGGGATCAAGGTGATACGCAGTATTTT
TRBJ2-7 | TRBV4-1 | . | . | CASSHPGGGEQYF | TGCGCCAGCAGTCACCCCGGAGGAGGCGAGCAGTACTTC
TRBJ1-1 | TRBV29-1 | . | TRBD1 | CSVERTGGWDAAFF | TGCAGCGTTGAGAGGACAGGGGGCTGGGATGCCGCTTTCTTT
TRBJ2-3 | TRBV9 | . | TRBD2 | CASSASGGGPDTQYF | TGTGCCAGCAGCGCTAGCGGGGGGGGACCAGATACGCAGTATTTT
TRBJ2-1 | TRBV4-1 | . | . | CASSQDVEIEQFF | TGCGCCAGCAGCCAAGACGTGGAGATTGAGCAGTTCTTC
TRBJ2-1 | TRBV13 | once | TRBD2 | CASSPDGTSGNGGQFF | TGTGCCAGCAGCCCGGACGGGACTAGCGGCAACGGTGGGCAGTTCTTC
TRBJ1-1 | TRBV13 | . | TRBD1 | CASSTGQGEAFF | TGTGCCAGCAGCACTGGACAGGGTGAAGCTTTCTTT